The clone carrying this T cell receptor (beta chain) has only a few counts. This sample was included in a study of blood T cell repertoires in COVID-19. CDR1 and CDR2 from the germline V gene are ENHRY and SYGVKD. The CDR3 loop spans 14 amino acids. The V end was cut by 11 bases, the J end by 0 bases, with 14 bases between. Assay: immunoSEQ multiplex PCR; the TCRdb copy retains only in-frame clones and omits some. The profile shows roughly 80,000 clones, 83% of them singletons. The sample was peripheral blood. This rearrangement joins TRBV10-3 to TRBJ1-3; D uncertain. The clonotype originates from a woman older than 75 with acute or convalescent COVID-19. The CDR3 region has the DNA TGTGCCGCCGCCGCCTCGGGCTCTGGAAACACCATATATTTT. Protein sequence: CAAAASGSGNTIYF.